This T cell receptor (beta chain) came from a study of response to subunit inactivated influenza vaccine. Study observations and caveats: Only a handful of new T cells, the authors suggested, are recruited with each seasonal influenza vaccination.

This clonotype was recorded a few times. What it binds is unknown. TCRdb reprocessed the RT-PCR reads via MiXCR and lists one record per CDR3 protein. Among 650,000 or so distinct CDR3 sequences listed, about 15% were seen once. Losses at the gene ends were 5 bases for V and 9 bases for J; bases not matched to a gene: 8. The CDR3 extends over 12 amino acids. Germline V lookup: CDR1 DFQATT, CDR2 SNEGSKA (reference sequence). This sample comprised PBMCs from blood, obtained 14 days before vaccination. The receptor was isolated from a man between 45 and 60 years old who received an inactivated influenza vaccine. The chain carries TRBV20-1 and TRBJ2-3; 7 bases line up with TRBD2. The CDR3 protein is CSALLAPLTQYF. Written as DNA, the CDR3 is TGCAGTGCTTTACTAGCGCCCCTAACGCAGTATTTT.